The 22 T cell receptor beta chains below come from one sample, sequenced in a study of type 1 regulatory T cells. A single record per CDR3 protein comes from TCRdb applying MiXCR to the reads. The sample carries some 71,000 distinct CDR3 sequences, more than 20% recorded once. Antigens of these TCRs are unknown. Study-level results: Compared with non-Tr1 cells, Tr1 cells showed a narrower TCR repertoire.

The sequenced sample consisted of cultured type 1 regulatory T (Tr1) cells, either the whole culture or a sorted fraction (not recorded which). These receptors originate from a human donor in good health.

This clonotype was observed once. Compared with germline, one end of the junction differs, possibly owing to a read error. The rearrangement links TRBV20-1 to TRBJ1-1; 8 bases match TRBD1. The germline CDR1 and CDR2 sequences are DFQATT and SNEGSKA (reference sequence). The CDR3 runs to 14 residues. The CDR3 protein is CSVRGQGGHTEAFF. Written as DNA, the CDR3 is TGCAGTGTTAGAGGACAGGGAGGGCACACTGAAGCTTTCTTT.

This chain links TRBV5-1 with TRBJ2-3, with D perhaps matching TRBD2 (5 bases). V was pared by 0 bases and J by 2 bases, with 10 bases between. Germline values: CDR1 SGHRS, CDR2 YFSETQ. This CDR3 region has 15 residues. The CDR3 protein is CASSLGTGNTDTQYF. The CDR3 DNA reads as TGCGCCAGCAGCTTGGGAACGGGAAACACAGATACGCAGTATTTT.

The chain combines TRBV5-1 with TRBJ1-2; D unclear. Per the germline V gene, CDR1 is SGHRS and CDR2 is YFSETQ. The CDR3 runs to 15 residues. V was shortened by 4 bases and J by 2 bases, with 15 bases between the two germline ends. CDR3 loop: CASSVTRRSNYGYTF. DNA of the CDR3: TGCGCCAGCAGCGTGACACGACGGTCCAACTATGGCTACACCTTC. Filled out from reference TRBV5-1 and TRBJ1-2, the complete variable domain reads KAGVTQTPRYLIKTRGQQVTLSCSPISGHRSVSWYQQTPGQGLQFLFEYFSETQRNKGNFPGRFSGRQFSNSRSEMNVSTLELGDSALYLCASSVTRRSNYGYTFGSGTRLTVV.

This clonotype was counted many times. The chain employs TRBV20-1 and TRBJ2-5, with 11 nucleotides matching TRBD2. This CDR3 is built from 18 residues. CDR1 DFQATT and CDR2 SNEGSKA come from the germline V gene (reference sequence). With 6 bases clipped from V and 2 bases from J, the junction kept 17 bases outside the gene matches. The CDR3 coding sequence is TGCAGTGCCACAGACCCGCTAGCGGGAGGCTGGGCTCAAGAGACCCAGTACTTC. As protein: CSATDPLAGGWAQETQYF.

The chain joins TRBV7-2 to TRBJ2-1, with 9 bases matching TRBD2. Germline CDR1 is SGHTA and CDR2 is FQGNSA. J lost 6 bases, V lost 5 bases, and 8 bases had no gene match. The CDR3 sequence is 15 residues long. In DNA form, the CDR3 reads TGTACCAGCAGCCCCTGGGCGGGAGGGGCCAATGAGCAGTTCTTC. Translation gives CTSSPWAGGANEQFF.

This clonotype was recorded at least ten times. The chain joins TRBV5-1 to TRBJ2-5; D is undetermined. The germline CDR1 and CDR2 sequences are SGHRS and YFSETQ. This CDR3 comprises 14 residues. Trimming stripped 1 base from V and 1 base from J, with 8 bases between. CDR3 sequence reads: CASSLNTAQETQYF. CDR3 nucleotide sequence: TGCGCCAGCAGCTTGAACACAGCCCAAGAGACCCAGTACTTC.

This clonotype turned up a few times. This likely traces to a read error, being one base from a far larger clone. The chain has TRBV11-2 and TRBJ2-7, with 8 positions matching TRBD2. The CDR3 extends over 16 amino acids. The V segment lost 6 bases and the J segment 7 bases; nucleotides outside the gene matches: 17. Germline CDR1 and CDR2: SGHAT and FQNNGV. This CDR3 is CASRPKSTSVYNEQYF. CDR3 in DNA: TGTGCCAGCAGACCGAAATCGACTAGCGTATACAATGAGCAGTACTTC. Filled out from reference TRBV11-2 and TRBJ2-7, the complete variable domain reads EAGVAQSPRYKIIEKRQSVAFWCNPISGHATLYWYQQILGQGPKLLIQFQNNGVVDDSQLPKDRFSAERLKGVDSTLKIQPAKLEDSAVYLCASRPKSTSVYNEQYFGPGTRLTVT.

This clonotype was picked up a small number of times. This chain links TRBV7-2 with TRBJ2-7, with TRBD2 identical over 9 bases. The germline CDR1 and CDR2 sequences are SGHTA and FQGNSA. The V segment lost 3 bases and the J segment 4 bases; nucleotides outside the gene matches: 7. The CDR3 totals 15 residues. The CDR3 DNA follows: TGTGCCAGCAGCTTGACTAGCGGAGAAATTTACGAGCAGTACTTC. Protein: CASSLTSGEIYEQYF.

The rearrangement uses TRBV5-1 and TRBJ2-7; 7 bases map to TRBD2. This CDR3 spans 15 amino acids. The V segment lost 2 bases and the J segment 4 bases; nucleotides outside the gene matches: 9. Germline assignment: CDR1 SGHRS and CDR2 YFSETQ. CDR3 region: CASSFLSGLDYEQYF. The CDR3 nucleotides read TGCGCCAGCAGCTTTCTTAGCGGGTTGGATTACGAGCAGTACTTC. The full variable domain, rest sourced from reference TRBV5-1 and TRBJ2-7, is KAGVTQTPRYLIKTRGQQVTLSCSPISGHRSVSWYQQTPGQGLQFLFEYFSETQRNKGNFPGRFSGRQFSNSRSEMNVSTLELGDSALYLCASSFLSGLDYEQYFGPGTRLTVT.

In DNA form, the CDR3 reads TGCAGTGCTAGAGCGTTAGCGGCGGGGGGGGCAGATACGCAGTATTTT. Amino acids: CSARALAAGGADTQYF. V gene TRBV20-1 combines with J gene TRBJ2-3; 9 bases align to TRBD2. The trim removed 1 base at V and 4 bases at J, leaving 9 bases unmatched. CDR1 and CDR2 from the germline V gene are DFQATT and SNEGSKA (reference sequence). The CDR3 is made up of 16 amino acids.

Here the CDR3 DNA reads TGTGCCAGCAGTTCACCCCTAAACAGGGGAAATGAGCAGTTCTTC. This gives the protein CASSSPLNRGNEQFF. The chain uses TRBV6-2 or TRBV6-3 and TRBJ2-1; TRBD1 matches 7 bases. Germline V CDR1 and CDR2: MNHEY, SVGEGT. V gave up 4 bases and J gave up 7 bases; unmatched junction bases: 10. This CDR3 contains 15 residues.

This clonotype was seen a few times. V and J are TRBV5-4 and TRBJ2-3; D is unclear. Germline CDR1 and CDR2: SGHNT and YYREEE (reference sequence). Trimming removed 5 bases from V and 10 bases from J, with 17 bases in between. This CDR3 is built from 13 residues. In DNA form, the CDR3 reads TGTGCCAGCAGGTCTTATGGCGCCCCTCCGCAGTATTTT. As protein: CASRSYGAPPQYF.

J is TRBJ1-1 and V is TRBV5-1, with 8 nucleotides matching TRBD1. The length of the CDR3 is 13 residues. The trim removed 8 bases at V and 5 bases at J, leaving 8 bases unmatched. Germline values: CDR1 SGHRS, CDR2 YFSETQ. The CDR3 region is CASSQGEGTEAFF. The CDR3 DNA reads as TGCGCCAGTTCACAGGGGGAGGGTACTGAAGCTTTCTTT.

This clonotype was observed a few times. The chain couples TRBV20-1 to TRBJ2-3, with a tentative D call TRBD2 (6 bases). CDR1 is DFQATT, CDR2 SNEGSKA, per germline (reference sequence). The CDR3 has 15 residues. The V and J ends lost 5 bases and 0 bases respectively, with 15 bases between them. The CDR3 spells CSAPRGGWSTDTQYF. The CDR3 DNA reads TGCAGTGCTCCCCGTGGAGGGTGGAGCACAGATACGCAGTATTTT.

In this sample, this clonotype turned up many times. The CDR3 DNA reads TGTGCCAGCAGGCCGGGACAAGCCTACGAGCAGTACTTC. As protein: CASRPGQAYEQYF. The chain carries TRBV12-3 or TRBV12-4 and TRBJ2-7; weak D call: TRBD1 (6 bases). The germline V and J ends were trimmed by 6 bases and 2 bases, with 11 bases remaining between them. The CDR3 extends over 13 amino acids.

DNA for the CDR3: TGCAGTGCTAGACAGGGTGTGGACTATGGCTACACCTTC. Protein: CSARQGVDYGYTF. V usage is TRBV20-1 and J usage is TRBJ1-2; D may be TRBD1 (5 bases). The V end lost 2 bases, the J end lost 3 bases, and 10 bases lay between the germline ends. This CDR3 is 13 amino acids long. The germline CDR1 and CDR2 sequences are DFQATT and SNEGSKA (reference sequence).

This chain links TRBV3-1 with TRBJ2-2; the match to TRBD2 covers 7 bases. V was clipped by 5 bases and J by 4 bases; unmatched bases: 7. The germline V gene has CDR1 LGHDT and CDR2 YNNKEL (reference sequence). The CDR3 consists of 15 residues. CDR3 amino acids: CASSTAGWGTGELFF. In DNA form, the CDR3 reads TGTGCCAGCAGCACAGCGGGATGGGGCACCGGGGAGCTGTTTTTT.

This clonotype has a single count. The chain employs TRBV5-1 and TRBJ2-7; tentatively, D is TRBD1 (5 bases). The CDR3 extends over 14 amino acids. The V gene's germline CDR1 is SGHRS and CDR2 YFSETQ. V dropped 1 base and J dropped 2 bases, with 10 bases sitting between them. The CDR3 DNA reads TGCGCCAGCAGCTTGACCGAAGGGGCCTACGAGCAGTACTTC. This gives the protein CASSLTEGAYEQYF. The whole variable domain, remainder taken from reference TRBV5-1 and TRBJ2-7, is KAGVTQTPRYLIKTRGQQVTLSCSPISGHRSVSWYQQTPGQGLQFLFEYFSETQRNKGNFPGRFSGRQFSNSRSEMNVSTLELGDSALYLCASSLTEGAYEQYFGPGTRLTVT.

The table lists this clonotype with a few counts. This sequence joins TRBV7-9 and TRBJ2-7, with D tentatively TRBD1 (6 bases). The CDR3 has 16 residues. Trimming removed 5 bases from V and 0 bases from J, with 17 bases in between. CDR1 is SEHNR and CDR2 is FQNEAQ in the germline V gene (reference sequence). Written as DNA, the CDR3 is TGTGCCAGCAGCCCCCTTTTGAAGGGGGACTCCTACGAGCAGTACTTC. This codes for CASSPLLKGDSYEQYF.

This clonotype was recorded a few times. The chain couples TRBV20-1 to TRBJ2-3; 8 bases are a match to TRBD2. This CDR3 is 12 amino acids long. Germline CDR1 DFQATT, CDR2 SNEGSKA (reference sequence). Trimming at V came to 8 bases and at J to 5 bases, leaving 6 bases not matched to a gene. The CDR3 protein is CSPGRAGDTQYF. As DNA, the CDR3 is TGCAGTCCCGGGAGGGCCGGAGATACGCAGTATTTT.

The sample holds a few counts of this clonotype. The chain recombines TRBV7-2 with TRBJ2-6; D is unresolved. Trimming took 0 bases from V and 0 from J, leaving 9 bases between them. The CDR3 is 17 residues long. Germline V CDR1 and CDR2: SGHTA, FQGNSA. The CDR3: CASSLASGNSGANVLTF. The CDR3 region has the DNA TGTGCCAGCAGCTTAGCGTCGGGTAACTCTGGGGCCAACGTCCTGACTTTC.

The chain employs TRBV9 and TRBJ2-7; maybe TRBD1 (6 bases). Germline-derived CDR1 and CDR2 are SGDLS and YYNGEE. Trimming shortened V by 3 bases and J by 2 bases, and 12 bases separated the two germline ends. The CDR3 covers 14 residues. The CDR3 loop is CASSATQGPYEQYF. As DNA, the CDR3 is TGTGCCAGCAGCGCGACACAGGGCCCCTACGAGCAGTACTTC.